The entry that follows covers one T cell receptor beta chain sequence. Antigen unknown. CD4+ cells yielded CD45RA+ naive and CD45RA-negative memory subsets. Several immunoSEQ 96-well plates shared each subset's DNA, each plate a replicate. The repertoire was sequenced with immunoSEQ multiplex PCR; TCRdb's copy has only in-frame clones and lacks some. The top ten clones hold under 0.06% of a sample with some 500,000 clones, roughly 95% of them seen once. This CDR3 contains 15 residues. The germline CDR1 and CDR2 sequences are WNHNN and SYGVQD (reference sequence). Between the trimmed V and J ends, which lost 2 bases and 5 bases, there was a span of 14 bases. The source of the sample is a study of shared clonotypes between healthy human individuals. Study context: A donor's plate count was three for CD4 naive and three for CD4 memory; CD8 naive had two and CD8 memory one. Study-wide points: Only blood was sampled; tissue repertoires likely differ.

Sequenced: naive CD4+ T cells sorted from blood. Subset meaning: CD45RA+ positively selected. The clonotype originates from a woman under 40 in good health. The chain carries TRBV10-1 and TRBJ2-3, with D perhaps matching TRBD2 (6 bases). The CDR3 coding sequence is TGCGCCAGCAGTGAGCCGGGGGTGGGCCAAGATACGCAGTATTTT. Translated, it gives CASSEPGVGQDTQYF.